These 24 T cell receptor beta chains came from one sample sequenced in a study of blood T cells in healthy people across ages. A sample-barcoded 5' primer and a J-beta primer mix were used in a second PCR of roughly 6 to 11 cycles. One entry per CDR3 protein results from TCRdb running MiXCR on the 5' RACE reads. The sample consists of roughly 800,000 distinct CDR3 sequences, roughly 25% of them appearing once. The sample was also reused in another study, on T cells of mothers and their children.

Sequencing was performed on blood. These receptors all come from a boy between 10 and 17 years old in good health.

This clonotype has more than one count but fewer than ten. The V and J genes are TRBV7-9 and TRBJ1-6; D is ambiguous. The length of the CDR3 is 13 residues. Germline V gene sequence: CDR1 SEHNR, CDR2 FQNEAQ (reference sequence). Trimming left V 7 bases short and J 6 bases short, with 10 bases between. CDR3 region: CASKGEGNSPLHF. The CDR3 DNA reads as TGTGCCAGCAAGGGCGAGGGTAATTCACCCCTCCACTTT.

CDR3 bases: TGCGCCAGCAGCCAAGGACCAGGGGATTATGCTGAAGCTTTCTTT. Translated, it gives CASSQGPGDYAEAFF. V usage is TRBV4-3 and J usage is TRBJ1-1, with a possible D match to TRBD1 (6 bases). V was cut by 1 base and J by 6 bases, with 15 bases left in between. There are 15 residues in the CDR3. CDR1 and CDR2 (germline): LGHNA, YSLEER.

The CDR3 region has the DNA TGTGCCAGCAGCTTGGGGACAGGGGGTTTGGAAGCTTTCTTT. Translated: CASSLGTGGLEAFF. J is TRBJ1-1 and V is TRBV11-1, with 11 bases that match TRBD1. Germline CDR1 SGHAT, CDR2 FQDESV (reference sequence). Germline trimming cut 3 bases from V and 8 bases from J; bases unmatched to any gene: 5. CDR3 length: 14 amino acids.

This clonotype was counted only a few times. The chain links TRBV25-1 to TRBJ2-1; 7 bases are a match to TRBD1. TRBJ2-7 matches the DNA end more closely, so the J call is doubtful. This CDR3 has 14 amino acids. Germline V gives CDR1 MGHDK, CDR2 SYGVNS. The CDR3 here is CASSFPNRGYEQYF. The CDR3 region has the DNA TGTGCCAGCAGTTTCCCGAACAGGGGCTACGAGCAGTACTTC.

V is TRBV28 and J is TRBJ1-2; weak D call: TRBD1 (5 bases). Germline values: CDR1 MDHEN, CDR2 SYDVKM. This CDR3 is 15 amino acids long. The V end lost 7 bases, the J end lost 3 bases, and 18 bases lay between the germline ends. The CDR3 loop is CASKTLRTGDYGYTF. CDR3 sequence (DNA): TGTGCCAGCAAAACCCTCCGGACGGGGGACTATGGCTACACCTTC.

In DNA, the CDR3 is TGTGCCAGCAGCAAACGGGGGGACGGTAATTCACCCCTCCACTTT. Protein product: CASSKRGDGNSPLHF. The V call is TRBV27, the J call TRBJ1-6, with a weak D call TRBD1 (5 bases). V lost 6 bases to trimming and J lost 6 bases, with 15 bases between them. The CDR3 is made up of 15 amino acids. The V gene's germline CDR1 is MNHEY and CDR2 SMNVEV (reference sequence).

The chain uses TRBV5-1 and TRBJ2-7; a weak D match, TRBD2 (7 bases). V dropped 4 bases and J dropped 4 bases, with 18 bases sitting between them. This CDR3 contains 15 residues. Per the germline V gene, CDR1 is SGHRS and CDR2 is YFSETQ. The CDR3 DNA reads TGCGCCAGCAGCCCGGTTCGGGGGGCCGGTTACGAGCAGTACTTC. Translating it yields CASSPVRGAGYEQYF.

The chain employs TRBV28 and TRBJ2-7, with TRBD2 as a possible D gene (5 bases). V was shortened by 9 bases and J by 6 bases, with 12 bases between the two germline ends. The germline V gene has CDR1 MDHEN and CDR2 SYDVKM. The CDR3 covers 11 residues. CDR3 coding DNA: TGTGCCAGTCTTGCCGGGGTCGAGCAGTACTTC. Amino acid sequence: CASLAGVEQYF.

This clonotype came up a few times. The V gene is TRBV6-6, the J gene TRBJ1-2; D not resolved. The germline V gene encodes CDR1 MNHNY and CDR2 SVGAGI (reference sequence). The CDR3 length is 15 residues. Trimming left V 2 bases short and J 5 bases short, with 15 bases between. The CDR3 region is CASSYPPEVSYGYTF. As DNA, the CDR3 is TGTGCCAGCAGTTACCCACCCGAGGTTTCATATGGCTACACCTTC.

The chain is built from TRBV28 and TRBJ2-7; TRBD2 might be the D (5 bases). V lost 3 bases, J lost 0 bases, and 18 bases lay in between. The germline V gene has CDR1 MDHEN and CDR2 SYDVKM. There are 17 residues in the CDR3. CDR3 coding DNA: TGTGCCAGCAGTTTGTCTGCCCTAGGGCGGGCCTCCTACGAGCAGTACTTC. This codes for CASSLSALGRASYEQYF.

As concerns this clonotype: A junction boundary mismatches the germline segment, possibly from a read error. J is TRBJ1-4 and V is TRBV30; no clear D. Germline values: CDR1 GTSNPN, CDR2 SVGIG (reference sequence). This CDR3 is 11 amino acids long. CDR3 sequence (DNA): TGTGCCTGGAGTGTGAGGAAGTCTCTGTCTTTT. This codes for CAWSVRKSLSF. Variable domain in full (rest from reference TRBV30 and TRBJ1-4): SQTIHQWPATLVQPVGSPLSLECTVEGTSNPNLYWYRQAAGRGLQLLFYSVGIGQISSEVPQNLSASRPQDRQFILSSKKLLLSDSGFYLCAWSVRKSLSFGSGTQLSVL.

This clonotype was seen only once. V is TRBV18 and J is TRBJ1-2; D is unclear. Trimming cost V 2 bases and J 4 bases, with 11 bases left between them. CDR3 length: 14 residues. Germline V lookup: CDR1 KGHSH, CDR2 LQKENI. CDR3 sequence (DNA): TGTGCCAGCTCACCAGAGGGCCAGAGCTATGGCTACACCTTC. This sequence encodes CASSPEGQSYGYTF.

The rearrangement links TRBV6-5 to TRBJ2-5, with 14 positions matching TRBD2. J gave up 3 bases and V 4 bases, and 4 bases lay outside the gene matches. The CDR3 length is 16 residues. Germline CDR1 reads MNHEY; CDR2 reads SVGAGI. The CDR3 bases are TGTGCCAGCAGTTCCCCGGGACTAGCGGGAGAAGAGACCCAGTACTTC. It is translated as CASSSPGLAGEETQYF.

The rearrangement uses TRBV27 and TRBJ2-5; the match to TRBD2 covers 12 bases. Near its end, the DNA agrees better with TRBJ2-1, so the J call may be wrong. Germline V lookup: CDR1 MNHEY, CDR2 SMNVEV (reference sequence). This CDR3 region has 14 residues. CDR3 sequence (DNA): TGTGCCAGCAGTTTCCCGGGACTAGCGGGCGAGCAGTTCTTC. The encoded protein is CASSFPGLAGEQFF.

This clonotype was seen only a few times. The chain uses TRBV7-2 and TRBJ2-3; no clear D. The V end was cut by 2 bases, the J end by 6 bases, with 12 bases between. Germline V gene data show CDR1 as SGHTA and CDR2 as FQGNSA. The CDR3 length is 14 residues. CDR3 DNA: TGTGCCAGCAGCTTAATCGGGCTTGGGGATACGCAGTATTTT. Its protein product is CASSLIGLGDTQYF.

The J gene is TRBJ2-6, the V gene TRBV12-3 or TRBV12-4, with D maybe TRBD2 (5 bases). The CDR3 is made up of 15 amino acids. Trimming removed 3 bases from V and 1 base from J, with 7 bases in between. The CDR3 region has the DNA TGTGCCAGCAGTTTGCGGGCTTCTGGGGCCAACGTCCTGACTTTC. Translating gives CASSLRASGANVLTF.

This clonotype was observed a handful of times. The chain couples TRBV4-3 to TRBJ2-5; 9 bases agree with TRBD2. From germline, CDR1 is LGHNA and CDR2 YSLEER. CDR3 length: 17 residues. Trimming took 0 bases from V and 9 from J; bases not matched to a gene: 14. The CDR3 nucleotides are TGCGCCAGCAGCCAAGAGTCCGGAAGCGGGAGGACGCGTCCCCAGTACTTC. Translation: CASSQESGSGRTRPQYF.

The chain links TRBV5-5 to TRBJ1-1, with no clear D. The CDR3 loop spans 15 amino acids. Germline lookup yields CDR1 SGHKS and CDR2 YYEKEE (reference sequence). Trimming took 0 bases from V and 0 from J, leaving 9 bases between them. The CDR3 is CASSLAPGVNTEAFF. Written as DNA, the CDR3 is TGTGCCAGCAGCTTGGCTCCGGGCGTGAACACTGAAGCTTTCTTT. The full variable domain, completed using reference TRBV5-5 and TRBJ1-1, is DAGVTQSPTHLIKTRGQQVTLRCSPISGHKSVSWYQQVLGQGPQFIFQYYEKEERGRGNFPDRFSARQFPNYSSELNVNALLLGDSALYLCASSLAPGVNTEAFFGQGTRLTVV.

This chain uses TRBV28 with TRBJ1-2, with D possibly TRBD1 on 6 matching bases. The length of the CDR3 is 14 residues. From germline, CDR1 is MDHEN and CDR2 SYDVKM. V lost 6 bases to trimming and J lost 8 bases, with 19 bases between them. The CDR3 here is CASREEGVVRGYTF. CDR3 DNA: TGTGCCAGCAGGGAAGAGGGGGTTGTGCGGGGCTACACCTTC.

This clonotype has just a few counts. The chain joins TRBV20-1 to TRBJ2-7; tentatively, D is TRBD1 (6 bases). Germline V gives CDR1 DFQATT, CDR2 SNEGSKA (reference sequence). The CDR3 has 14 amino acids. The ends were cut back, 5 bases at V and 0 bases at J, with 14 bases in the middle. This CDR3 reads CSAGATGISYEQYF. The CDR3 coding sequence is TGCAGTGCTGGAGCTACAGGGATCTCCTACGAGCAGTACTTC.

The rearrangement uses TRBV29-1 and TRBJ1-1; TRBD1 matches 9 bases. The CDR3 contains 14 residues. Losses at the gene ends were 7 bases for V and 2 bases for J; bases not matched to a gene: 8. In germline, CDR1 is SQVTM, CDR2 ANQGSEA. Here the CDR3 DNA reads TGCAGCGCGCTCGAGGGACAGGGTAACACTGAAGCTTTCTTT. Its protein product is CSALEGQGNTEAFF.

CDR3 sequence: CASRNLAGPLLFF. CDR3 DNA: TGTGCCAGCAGGAATTTAGCGGGACCGCTTCTGTTTTTT. The chain employs TRBV6-5 and TRBJ2-2; TRBD2 agrees at 8 bases. CDR1 and CDR2 (germline): MNHEY, SVGAGI. This CDR3 contains 13 residues. The junction had 11 bases not matched to a gene; V was cut back by 6 bases and J by 14 bases.

This clonotype was observed a few times. This chain uses TRBV10-3 with TRBJ2-3; D is undetermined. Trimming took 4 bases from V and 0 from J, leaving 2 bases between them. CDR3 size: 12 residues. Germline CDR1 ENHRY, CDR2 SYGVKD. In DNA, the CDR3 is TGTGCCATCAGTGTAAGCACAGATACGCAGTATTTT. Amino acid sequence: CAISVSTDTQYF.

This clonotype was seen repeatedly, ten times or more. V gene TRBV11-2 combines with J gene TRBJ2-1; weak D call: TRBD1 (6 bases). Germline V gene sequence: CDR1 SGHAT, CDR2 FQNNGV. The CDR3 has 15 amino acids. V lost 0 bases, J lost 4 bases, and 10 bases lay in between. CDR3 region: CASSLDRGPYNEQFF. CDR3 sequence (DNA): TGTGCCAGCAGCTTAGACAGGGGACCGTACAATGAGCAGTTCTTC. The full variable domain, rest sourced from reference TRBV11-2 and TRBJ2-1, is EAGVAQSPRYKIIEKRQSVAFWCNPISGHATLYWYQQILGQGPKLLIQFQNNGVVDDSQLPKDRFSAERLKGVDSTLKIQPAKLEDSAVYLCASSLDRGPYNEQFFGPGTRLTVL.